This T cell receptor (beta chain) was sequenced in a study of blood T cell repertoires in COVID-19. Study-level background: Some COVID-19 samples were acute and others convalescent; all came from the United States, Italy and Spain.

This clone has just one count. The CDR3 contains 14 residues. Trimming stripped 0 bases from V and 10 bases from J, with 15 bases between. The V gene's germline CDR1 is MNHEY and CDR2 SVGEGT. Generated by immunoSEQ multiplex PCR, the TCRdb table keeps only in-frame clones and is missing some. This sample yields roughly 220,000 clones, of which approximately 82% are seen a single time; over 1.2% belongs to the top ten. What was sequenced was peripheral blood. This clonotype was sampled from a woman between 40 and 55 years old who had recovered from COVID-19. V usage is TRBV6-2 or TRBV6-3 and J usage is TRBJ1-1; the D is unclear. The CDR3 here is CASSYSVLVLVAFF. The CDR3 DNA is TGTGCCAGCAGTTACTCGGTTTTGGTACTGGTAGCTTTCTTT.